This TCR beta chain was recovered during a study of T cell repertoires in ileal Crohn's disease. Study background: At surgery, less than 45% of patients smoked, with median disease duration 7.9 years. M6 samples are neoterminal ileum biopsies from postoperative colonoscopy.

Sequenced by immunoSEQ multiplex PCR; TCRdb stores in-frame clones only, minus some. In the table there are about 11,000 clones, over 60% of which are singletons. The time point: neoterminal ileum biopsy at postoperative endoscopy, about 6 months after surgery. This CDR3 is 18 amino acids long. CDR1 and CDR2 from the germline V gene are SGHRS and YFSETQ. V was pared by 4 bases and J by 0 bases, with 15 bases of the junction left unmatched. Source material: ileal tissue. The origin of this receptor is an adult with Crohn's disease. The V and J genes are TRBV5-1 and TRBJ1-1, with 7 bases fitting TRBD1. In DNA form, the CDR3 reads TGCGCCAGCAGCCGCGAGGCCTCAGGGGGACTCATGAACACTGAAGCTTTCTTT. Protein: CASSREASGGLMNTEAFF.